One T cell receptor (beta chain) is described in this entry. Its antigen is not identified. The sample belongs to a study of cytomegalovirus exposure and HLA in healthy donors. V lost 5 bases and J lost 4, with 11 bases in between. CDR1 is SGHAT, CDR2 FQNNGV, per germline. The CDR3 covers 14 residues. The table came from immunoSEQ multiplex PCR; TCRdb's copy has only in-frame clones and leaves some out. The data show around 120,000 clones, roughly 83% seen once. Findings of the study overall: Diagnosis of cytomegalovirus status made by the classifier reportedly showed high specificity and sensitivity. Most TCR sequences proved rare, with some public TCRs found in many donors. The listing of 160 or so TCR beta chains classed them as cytomegalovirus-associated. The tendency of first-cohort TCR clusters to co-occur in the roughly 130 validation repertoires emerged from a later analysis.

The material sequenced was PBMCs. This rearrangement joins TRBV11-2 to TRBJ2-2, with D maybe TRBD1 (5 bases). This clonotype was sampled from a man aged 18 to 29 in good health and CMV-seronegative. The CDR3, as DNA: TGTGCCAGCAGCCCCAGGGCCCGCACCGGGGAGCTGTTTTTT. This sequence encodes CASSPRARTGELFF.